The source of this TCR beta chain is a study of T cell repertoires in cytomegalovirus infection. Study summary: From public TCR beta signatures came an indication of both CMV infection and matching HLA type. Study observations and caveats: Dominant in the ex vivo response were TCR beta clonotypes restricted by HLA-C and specific for CMV. Frequencies of public TCR beta families were cumulated, and this identified carriers of CMV plus the relevant HLA.

The CDR3 is made up of 15 amino acids. With 1 base removed from V and 7 bases from J, the gap between germline ends came to 17 bases. Germline loops: CDR1 SQVTM, CDR2 ANQGSEA. Regarding this clonotype: The antigen is undetermined.

Using its own MiXCR run on the reads, TCRdb lists one record per CDR3 protein. The table includes around 430,000 distinct CDR3 sequences, about 42% detected once. The TCR was taken from a human donor in good health (CMV status not recorded). Some clones in this sample may be carry-over from other donors' samples. The V call is TRBV29-1, the J call TRBJ1-5; D may be TRBD1 (6 bases). Specimen: cultured PBMCs, collected from culture after CMV antigen stimulation. The CDR3 nucleotides are TGCAGCGTTGAAGCAGGGGAGGTGCTAGGGCAGCCCCAGCATTTT. Translation gives CSVEAGEVLGQPQHF. The full variable domain, its missing parts supplied by reference TRBV29-1 and TRBJ1-5, is SAVISQKPSRDICQRGTSLTIQCQVDSQVTMMFWYRQQPGQSLTLIATANQGSEATYESGFVIDKFPISRPNLTFSTLTVSNMSPEDSSIYLCSVEAGEVLGQPQHFGDGTRLSIL.